This T cell receptor (beta chain) appears in the sequencing data of a study of blood T cell repertoires in COVID-19. Study-level background: Samples came from the United States, Italy and Spain, spanning acute and convalescent COVID-19. The analysed material was cDNA or gDNA that came from T cells, B-cell-depleted T cells, or PBMCs.

Participant age was roughly 18 to 95 years, and participants resided in fewer than 30 US areas. Within 2 weeks before study entry, exposed participants met a COVID-19 case. TCRdb's copy holds only in-frame clones and misses some; the assay was immunoSEQ multiplex PCR. The sample consists of some 360,000 clones, approximately 91% of them appearing once. V lost 3 bases and J 3 bases, leaving 14 bases between the germline ends. CDR3 length: 15 residues. Germline V gene data show CDR1 as LGHDT and CDR2 as YNNKEL (reference sequence). The TCR originated in a woman younger than 45 who had been exposed to COVID-19. The rearrangement joins TRBV3-1 (or the pseudogene TRBV3-2) to TRBJ1-2; no clear D. The specimen was PBMCs or T cells enriched from blood (not recorded which). This CDR3 reads CASSQSAGGDYGYTF. The DNA of the CDR3 is TGTGCCAGCAGCCAGTCAGCGGGTGGCGACTATGGCTACACCTTC.